This is a list of T cell receptor beta chains from one sample in a study of T cell responses to AZD1222 COVID-19 vaccine. Measured with immunoSEQ multiplex PCR; TCRdb has only the in-frame clones, and not every one. This sample has under 200,000 clones; 92% occur once, and the top ten carry approximately 1.4%. The sample was peripheral blood, taken on day 0 of AZD1222 vaccination. The source is an adult in good health. Each CDR3 is given with its conserved first and last residue. Fields, in order: CDR3 DNA, CDR3 protein, D gene, clone size, V gene, J gene. D genes are given only for firm matches. Clone size, where shown, is once, few, many, or a class for clones that have expanded.

TGTGCCAGCTCAACGGGGGATCAGCCCCAGCATTTT	CASSTGDQPQHF	NA	NA	TRBV18	TRBJ1-5
TGTGCCAGCAGTTTAGAAACCCCTTCCGGTCTGTCTGTCGGCTACACCTTC	CASSLETPSGLSVGYTF	NA	NA	TRBV28	TRBJ1-2
TGTGCCAGCAGCTTCACAGATACGCAGTATTTT	CASSFTDTQYF	NA	NA	TRBV7-2	TRBJ2-3
TGTGCCAGCACCCTACGCGGAGGGCTCTCTGGAAACACCATATATTTT	CASTLRGGLSGNTIYF	NA	NA	TRBV7-6	TRBJ1-3
TGTGCCAGCTTACCGACACCGTCGAACACTGAAGCTTTCTTT	CASLPTPSNTEAFF	NA	once	TRBV18	TRBJ1-1
TGTGCCAGCAGAGAGACGGTGAACACTGAAGCTTTCTTT	CASRETVNTEAFF	NA	NA	TRBV3-1/TRBV3-2	TRBJ1-1
TGTGCCAGCGGCGCGACAGGGGACTACGAGCAGTACTTC	CASGATGDYEQYF	TRBD1	NA	TRBV4-2	TRBJ2-7
TGCGCCAGCAGCTTGGCCGCGGCAGGGGGTCACGAGCAGTACTTC	CASSLAAAGGHEQYF	TRBD1	NA	TRBV5-1	TRBJ2-7
TGTGCCAGCAGCTCCGTTCCGGGGAAGGTTGTAGCTTTCTTT	CASSSVPGKVVAFF	NA	NA	TRBV27	TRBJ1-1
TGCGCCAGCAGCTTCTTGGGGGGGAGCACAGATACGCAGTATTTT	CASSFLGGSTDTQYF	TRBD2	NA	TRBV5-1	TRBJ2-3
TGTGCCAGCAGCGGCTCTATCGGGGCCCGCGCATTTTTT	CASSGSIGARAFF	NA	NA	TRBV5-6	TRBJ2-3
TGTGCCAGCAGTGACGAGAGGACCAATAATGAAAAACTGTTTTTT	CASSDERTNNEKLFF	NA	NA	TRBV6-1	TRBJ1-4
TGTGCCACCAGCAGAGCTGGCGGCAGGGAATCTGGAAACACCATATATTTT	CATSRAGGRESGNTIYF	NA	NA	TRBV15	TRBJ1-3